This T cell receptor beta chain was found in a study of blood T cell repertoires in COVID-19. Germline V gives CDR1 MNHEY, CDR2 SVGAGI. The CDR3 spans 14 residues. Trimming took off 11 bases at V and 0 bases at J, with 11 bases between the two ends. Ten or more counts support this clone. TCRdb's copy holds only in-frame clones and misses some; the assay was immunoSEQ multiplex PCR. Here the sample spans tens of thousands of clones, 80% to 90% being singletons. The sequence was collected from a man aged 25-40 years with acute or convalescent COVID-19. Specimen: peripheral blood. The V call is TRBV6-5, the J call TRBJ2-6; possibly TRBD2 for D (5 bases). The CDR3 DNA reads TGTGCCGGGAGACCCAGCTCTGGGGCCAACGTCCTGACTTTC. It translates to CAGRPSSGANVLTF.